Listed here are 14 T cell receptor beta chains from one sample, sequenced in a study of a mutant IDH1 vaccine in newly diagnosed glioma. Their antigens remain unidentified. Time point in this sample: week 35, safety follow-up. Vaccine doses each comprised 300 ug of mutant IDH1 20-mer peptide, with topical imiquimod. The table came from immunoSEQ multiplex PCR; TCRdb's copy has only in-frame clones and leaves some out. The sample shows 35,000 to 45,000 clones, 65% to 90% of them seen only once. Sequences were derived from PBMCs, sampled from a glioma patient whose treatment included an IDH1 peptide vaccine. The receptors were gathered from a woman in her forties or fifties with glioma.

The V and J genes are TRBV5-1 and TRBJ2-7; a possible D gene is TRBD1 (6 bases). The CDR3 has 14 amino acids. V lost 3 bases, J lost 0 bases, and 10 bases lay in between. CDR1 is SGHRS, CDR2 YFSETQ, per germline. CDR3: CASSSGQFSYEQYF. CDR3 coding DNA: TGCGCCAGCAGCTCCGGACAGTTCTCCTACGAGCAGTACTTC.

The chain joins TRBV27 to TRBJ2-1, with 13 bases aligning to TRBD2. Germline assignment: CDR1 MNHEY and CDR2 SMNVEV (reference sequence). V lost 5 bases to trimming and J lost 5 bases; unmatched junction nucleotides: 3. CDR3 length: 15 residues. This CDR3 is CASSPGTSGDNEQFF. CDR3 coding DNA: TGTGCCAGCAGTCCCGGGACTAGCGGGGACAATGAGCAGTTCTTC.

V is TRBV7-9 and J is TRBJ1-4, with D hard to call. Trimming pared 0 bases from V and 7 bases from J, leaving 15 bases between. Germline CDR1 is SEHNR and CDR2 is FQNEAQ (reference sequence). This CDR3 is built from 16 residues. The CDR3 DNA is TGTGCCAGCAGCTTAGCGACGGATGTGAGAGGTGAAAAACTGTTTTTT. This codes for CASSLATDVRGEKLFF.

This chain joins TRBV5-1 and TRBJ1-4; D is unresolved. The germline V gene encodes CDR1 SGHRS and CDR2 YFSETQ. Trimming left V 5 bases short and J 3 bases short, with 11 bases between. CDR3 size: 14 residues. The CDR3 reads CASSSSGANEKLFF. Here the CDR3 DNA reads TGCGCCAGCAGTTCAAGCGGGGCTAATGAAAAACTGTTTTTT. The variable domain in full, completed from reference TRBV5-1 and TRBJ1-4, reads KAGVTQTPRYLIKTRGQQVTLSCSPISGHRSVSWYQQTPGQGLQFLFEYFSETQRNKGNFPGRFSGRQFSNSRSEMNVSTLELGDSALYLCASSSSGANEKLFFGSGTQLSVL.

The chain joins TRBV19 to TRBJ1-1; TRBD1 is a possible D gene (6 bases). Deletions cut 4 bases from V and 1 base from J, with 13 bases between. The CDR3 length is 15 residues. Germline V gene data show CDR1 as LNHDA and CDR2 as SQIVND (reference sequence). CDR3: CASSNTGTENTEAFF. The DNA of the CDR3 is TGTGCCAGTAGTAACACAGGGACGGAGAACACTGAAGCTTTCTTT.

The J gene is TRBJ2-4, the V gene TRBV5-4; a weak D match, TRBD2 (6 bases). Germline CDR1 reads SGHNT; CDR2 reads YYREEE (reference sequence). This CDR3 is 14 amino acids long. Deletions cut 5 bases from V and 9 bases from J, with 18 bases between. The CDR3 DNA follows: TGTGCCAGCAGATGCCTCGGGGGAGTAGGCATTCAGTACTTC. It yields the protein CASRCLGGVGIQYF.

This chain joins TRBV10-3 and TRBJ2-3; 9 nucleotides line up with TRBD2. The CDR3 runs 15 residues. Germline assignment: CDR1 ENHRY and CDR2 SYGVKD. J gave up 3 bases and V 5 bases, and 6 bases lay outside the gene matches. In nucleotides, the CDR3 is TGTGCCATCAGTCGCGGGGGGGCCAGTACAGATACGCAGTATTTT. Protein sequence: CAISRGGASTDTQYF.

This clone was seen just once. The chain couples TRBV27 to TRBJ2-2, with D possibly TRBD2 on 5 matching bases. The germline V gene encodes CDR1 MNHEY and CDR2 SMNVEV (reference sequence). The V and J ends lost 3 bases and 6 bases respectively, with 8 bases between them. This CDR3 region has 13 residues. For the CDR3, the DNA is TGTGCCAGCAGTTTGCCCGGGGCCGGGGAGCTGTTTTTT. Protein sequence: CASSLPGAGELFF.

V usage is TRBV11-3 and J usage is TRBJ1-6; D is perhaps TRBD1 (6 bases). The CDR3 contains 14 residues. CDR1 and CDR2 from the germline V gene are SGHNT and YENEEA. Trimming removed 3 bases at V and 7 bases at J, with 10 bases between. The CDR3 DNA is TGTGCCAGCAGCTTGGGGGGCTACAATTCACCCCTCCACTTT. Translating gives CASSLGGYNSPLHF.

The rearrangement links TRBV5-1 to TRBJ2-1, with D hard to call. Germline loops: CDR1 SGHRS, CDR2 YFSETQ. The CDR3 has 12 amino acids. The V gene lost 3 bases and the J gene lost 8 bases, with 9 bases spanning the gap. This chain's CDR3 is CASSSTLDEQFF. CDR3 nucleotides: TGCGCCAGCAGCTCGACCTTGGATGAGCAGTTCTTC.

This clone has a handful of counts. The chain joins TRBV27 to TRBJ2-7, with a possible D match to TRBD1 (6 bases). CDR3 size: 12 residues. The V gene's germline CDR1 is MNHEY and CDR2 SMNVEV (reference sequence). V was pared by 5 bases and J by 5 bases, with 10 bases between. The CDR3 DNA is TGTGCCAGCAGTCTACAGGGCGACGAGCAGTACTTC. It specifies CASSLQGDEQYF.

The rearrangement uses TRBV9 and TRBJ1-2; TRBD1 aligns across 7 bases. The germline V gene has CDR1 SGDLS and CDR2 YYNGEE. V shed 1 base, J shed 8 bases, and the junction held 17 bases outside the gene matches. The length of the CDR3 is 17 residues. The DNA of the CDR3 is TGTGCCAGCAGCGTAAAGGTATTGGGGACAGAGGCAGGCGGCTACACCTTC. This translates into CASSVKVLGTEAGGYTF.

The sample holds one count of this clone. The J gene is TRBJ2-6, the V gene TRBV5-1; 9 bases match TRBD1. Trimming took 9 bases from V and 2 from J; bases not matched to a gene: 3. This CDR3 comprises 14 residues. Germline V gene lookup returns CDR1 SGHRS and CDR2 YFSETQ. The CDR3 protein is CATGTGTGANVLTF. The CDR3 coding sequence is TGCGCCACCGGGACAGGGACTGGGGCCAACGTCCTGACTTTC.

As for this clone: The junction does not match germline at one end; this may be a read error. The CDR3 DNA follows: TGCGCCGGGACAGCCAATAATGAAAAACTGTTTTTT. Translation gives CAGTANNEKLFF. This chain connects TRBV30 to TRBJ1-4, with 7 nucleotides matching TRBD1. Germline loops: CDR1 GTSNPN, CDR2 SVGIG (reference sequence). CDR3 length equals 12 residues.